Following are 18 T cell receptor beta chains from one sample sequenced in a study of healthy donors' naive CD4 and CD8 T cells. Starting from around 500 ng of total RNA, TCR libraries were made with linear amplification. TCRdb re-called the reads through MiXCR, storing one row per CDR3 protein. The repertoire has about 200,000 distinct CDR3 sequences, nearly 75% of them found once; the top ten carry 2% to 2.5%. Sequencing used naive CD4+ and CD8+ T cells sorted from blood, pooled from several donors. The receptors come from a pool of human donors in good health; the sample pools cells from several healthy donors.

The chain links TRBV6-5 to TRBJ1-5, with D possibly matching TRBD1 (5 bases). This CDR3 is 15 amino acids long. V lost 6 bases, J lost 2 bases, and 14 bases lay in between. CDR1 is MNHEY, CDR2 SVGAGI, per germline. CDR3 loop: CASRAGRAGNQPQHF. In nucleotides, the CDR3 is TGTGCCAGCAGGGCGGGACGCGCAGGCAATCAGCCCCAGCATTTT.

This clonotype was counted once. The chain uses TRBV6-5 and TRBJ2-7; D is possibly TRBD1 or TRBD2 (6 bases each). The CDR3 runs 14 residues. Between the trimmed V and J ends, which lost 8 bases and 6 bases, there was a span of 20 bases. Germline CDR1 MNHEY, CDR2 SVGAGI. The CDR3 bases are TGTGCCAGCCGTGATGGGGGGCCATCCCGCGAGCAGTACTTC. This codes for CASRDGGPSREQYF.

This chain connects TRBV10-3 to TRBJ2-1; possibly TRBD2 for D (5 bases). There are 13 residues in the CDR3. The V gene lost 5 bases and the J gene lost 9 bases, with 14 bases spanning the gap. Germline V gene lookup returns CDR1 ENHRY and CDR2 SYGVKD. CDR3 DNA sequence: TGTGCCATCAGTCCTACTAGTCCGGGTGAGCAGTTCTTC. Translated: CAISPTSPGEQFF.

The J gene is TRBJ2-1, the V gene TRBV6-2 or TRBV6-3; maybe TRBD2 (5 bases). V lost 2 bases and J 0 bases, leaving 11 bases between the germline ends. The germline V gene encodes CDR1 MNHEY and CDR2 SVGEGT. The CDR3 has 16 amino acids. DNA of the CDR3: TGTGCCAGCAGTTACGAGCGGCTAGCCTCCTACAATGAGCAGTTCTTC. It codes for CASSYERLASYNEQFF.

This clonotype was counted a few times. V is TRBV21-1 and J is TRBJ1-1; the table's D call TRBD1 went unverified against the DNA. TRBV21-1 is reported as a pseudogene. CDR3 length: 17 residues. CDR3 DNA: TGTGCCAGCAGCAAAAATTGTGGGCGGGTAGAAGGTGTTGAAGCTTTCTTT. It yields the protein CASSKNCGRVEGVEAFF.

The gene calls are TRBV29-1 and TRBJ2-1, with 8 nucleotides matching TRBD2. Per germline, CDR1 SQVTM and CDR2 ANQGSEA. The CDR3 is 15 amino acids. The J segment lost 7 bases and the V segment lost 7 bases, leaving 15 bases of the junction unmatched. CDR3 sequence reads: CSADHSGESWNEQFF. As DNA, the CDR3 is TGCAGCGCAGATCATAGCGGGGAGTCGTGGAATGAGCAGTTCTTC.

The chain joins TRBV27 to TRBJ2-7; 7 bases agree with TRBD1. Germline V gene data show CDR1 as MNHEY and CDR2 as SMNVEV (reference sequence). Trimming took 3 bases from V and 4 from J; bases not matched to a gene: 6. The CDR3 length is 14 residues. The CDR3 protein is CASSFGTALYEQYF. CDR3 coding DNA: TGTGCCAGCAGTTTTGGGACAGCCTTATACGAGCAGTACTTC.

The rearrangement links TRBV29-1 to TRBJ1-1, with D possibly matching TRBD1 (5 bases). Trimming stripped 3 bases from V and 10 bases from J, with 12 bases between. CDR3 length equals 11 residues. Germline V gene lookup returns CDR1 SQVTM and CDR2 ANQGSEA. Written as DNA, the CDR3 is TGCAGCGTTGAGGTACGCGGGGGAGCTTTCTTT. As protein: CSVEVRGGAFF.

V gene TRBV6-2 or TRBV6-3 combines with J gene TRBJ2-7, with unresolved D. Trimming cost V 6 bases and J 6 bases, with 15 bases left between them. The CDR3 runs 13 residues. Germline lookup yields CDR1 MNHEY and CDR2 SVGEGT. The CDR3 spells CASRRTVGGEQYV. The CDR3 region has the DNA TGTGCCAGCAGGCGTACAGTGGGCGGCGAGCAGTACGTC.

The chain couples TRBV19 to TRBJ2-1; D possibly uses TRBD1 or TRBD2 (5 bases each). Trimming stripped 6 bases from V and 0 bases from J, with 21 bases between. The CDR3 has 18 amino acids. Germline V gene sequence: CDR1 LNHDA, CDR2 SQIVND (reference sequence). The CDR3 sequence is CASRVPSPGPSSYNEQFF. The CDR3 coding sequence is TGTGCCAGTAGGGTCCCGTCGCCGGGACCAAGCTCCTACAATGAGCAGTTCTTC. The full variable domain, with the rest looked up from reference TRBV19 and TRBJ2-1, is DGGITQSPKYLFRKEGQNVTLSCEQNLNHDAMYWYRQDPGQGLRLIYYSQIVNDFQKGDIAEGYSVSREKKESFPLTVTSAQKNPTAFYLCASRVPSPGPSSYNEQFFGPGTRLTVL.

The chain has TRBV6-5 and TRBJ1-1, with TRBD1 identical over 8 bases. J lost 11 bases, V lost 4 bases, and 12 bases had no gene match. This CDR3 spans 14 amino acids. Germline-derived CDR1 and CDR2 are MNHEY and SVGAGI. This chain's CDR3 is CASSLGQAPSYAFF. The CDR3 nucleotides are TGTGCCAGCAGTTTGGGACAGGCCCCCTCATACGCTTTCTTT.

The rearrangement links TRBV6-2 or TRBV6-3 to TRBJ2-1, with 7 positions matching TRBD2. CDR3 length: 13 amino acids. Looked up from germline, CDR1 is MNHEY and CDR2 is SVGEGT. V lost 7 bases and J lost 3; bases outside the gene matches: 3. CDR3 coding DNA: TGTGCCAGCACCCCGGGGGGCTACAATGAGCAGTTCTTC. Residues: CASTPGGYNEQFF.

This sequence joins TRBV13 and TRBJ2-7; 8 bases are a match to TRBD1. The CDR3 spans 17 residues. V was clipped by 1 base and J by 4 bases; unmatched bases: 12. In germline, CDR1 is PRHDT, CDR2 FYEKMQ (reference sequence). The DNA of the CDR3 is TGTGCCAGCAGCTTAGCCGGGACAGGCCGTGTCGGATACGAGCAGTACTTC. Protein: CASSLAGTGRVGYEQYF.

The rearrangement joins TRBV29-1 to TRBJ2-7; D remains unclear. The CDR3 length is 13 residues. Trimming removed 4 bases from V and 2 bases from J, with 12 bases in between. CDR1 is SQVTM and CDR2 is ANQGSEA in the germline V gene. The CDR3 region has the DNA TGCAGCGTTGGCGCAGCCGACGCCTACGAGCAGTACTTC. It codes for CSVGAADAYEQYF.

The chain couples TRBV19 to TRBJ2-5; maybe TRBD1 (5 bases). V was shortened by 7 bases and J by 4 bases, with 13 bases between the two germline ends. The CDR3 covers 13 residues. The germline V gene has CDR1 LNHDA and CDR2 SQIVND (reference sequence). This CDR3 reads CASTSRGAETQYF. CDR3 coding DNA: TGTGCCAGTACCTCTCGTGGGGCAGAGACCCAGTACTTC.

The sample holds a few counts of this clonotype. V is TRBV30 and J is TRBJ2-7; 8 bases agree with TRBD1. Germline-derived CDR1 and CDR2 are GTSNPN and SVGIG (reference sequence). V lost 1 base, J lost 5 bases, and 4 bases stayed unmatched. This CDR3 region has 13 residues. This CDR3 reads CAWSEDRVHEQYF. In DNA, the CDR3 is TGTGCCTGGAGTGAGGACAGGGTCCACGAGCAGTACTTC.

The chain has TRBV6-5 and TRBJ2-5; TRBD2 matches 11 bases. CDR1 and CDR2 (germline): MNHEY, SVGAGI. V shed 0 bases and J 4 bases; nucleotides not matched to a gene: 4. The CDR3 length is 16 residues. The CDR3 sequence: CASSYSLAGGPETQYF. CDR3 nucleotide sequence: TGTGCCAGCAGTTACTCCCTAGCGGGAGGACCAGAGACCCAGTACTTC.

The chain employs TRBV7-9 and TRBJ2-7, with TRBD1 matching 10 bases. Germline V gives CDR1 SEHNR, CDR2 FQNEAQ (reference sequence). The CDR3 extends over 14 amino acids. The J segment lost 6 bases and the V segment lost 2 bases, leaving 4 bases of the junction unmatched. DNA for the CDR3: TGTGCCAGCAGCTTAACTGGGACAGGGGTCGAGCAGTACTTC. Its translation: CASSLTGTGVEQYF.